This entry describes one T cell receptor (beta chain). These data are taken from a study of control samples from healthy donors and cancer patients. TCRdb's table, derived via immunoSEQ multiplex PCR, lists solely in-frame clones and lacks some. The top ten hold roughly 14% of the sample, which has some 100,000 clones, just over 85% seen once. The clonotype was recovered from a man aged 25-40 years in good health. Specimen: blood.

CDR3 protein: CASAPRDLAQYF. The DNA of the CDR3 is TGTGCTAGTGCCCCGCGGGATTTGGCCCAGTACTTC. J is TRBJ2-5 and V is TRBV12-5, with D perhaps TRBD2 (6 bases). Trimming took off 7 bases at V and 9 bases at J, with 15 bases between the two ends. This CDR3 contains 12 residues. The germline CDR1 and CDR2 sequences are LGHNT and FRNRAP.